What follows are 23 T cell receptor beta chains derived from one specimen sequenced in a study of blood T cell repertoires in COVID-19. Repertoires were generated with immunoSEQ multiplex PCR, while TCRdb's copy carries only in-frame clones and drops some. The data contain roughly 250,000 clones, around nine tenths of them singletons. The specimen sequenced was PBMCs or T cells enriched from blood (not recorded which). Every receptor here comes from a woman aged 50 to 65 who had recovered from COVID-19.

This chain links TRBV24-1 with TRBJ2-1; TRBD2 agrees at 10 bases. The germline CDR1 and CDR2 sequences are KGHDR and SFDVKD. This CDR3 region has 17 residues. The ends lost 2 bases at V and 5 bases at J; junction bases unmatched: 8. The CDR3 loop reads CATSDSGGLAEDNEQFF. The CDR3 DNA is TGTGCCACCAGTGATTCCGGTGGACTAGCGGAAGACAATGAGCAGTTCTTC.

This clone turned up a few times. This rearrangement joins TRBV7-9 to TRBJ2-3, with D tentatively TRBD2 (5 bases). Trimming took 4 bases from V and 2 from J, leaving 10 bases between them. CDR3 length: 14 residues. The germline V gene encodes CDR1 SEHNR and CDR2 FQNEAQ (reference sequence). CDR3 DNA: TGTGCCAGCAGCTCCCGGGGAGCCACAGATACGCAGTATTTT. This encodes CASSSRGATDTQYF.

The chain links TRBV7-2 to TRBJ1-1; D is ambiguous. Trimming cost V 5 bases and J 1 base, with 8 bases left between them. CDR1 and CDR2 (germline): SGHTA, FQGNSA. This CDR3 has 13 residues. The CDR3 sequence is CASSAVPNTEAFF. In nucleotides, the CDR3 is TGTGCCAGCAGCGCGGTACCGAACACTGAAGCTTTCTTT.

V is TRBV7-9 and J is TRBJ2-1; TRBD1 might be the D (5 bases). The ends were cut back, 1 base at V and 7 bases at J, with 11 bases in the middle. CDR1 and CDR2 from the germline V gene are SEHNR and FQNEAQ (reference sequence). The CDR3 is 14 amino acids. The CDR3 sequence: CASSLGQSGNEQFF. As DNA, the CDR3 is TGTGCCAGCAGCTTAGGACAGTCCGGTAATGAGCAGTTCTTC.

The V and J genes are TRBV6-5 and TRBJ1-4; 12 bases map to TRBD1. CDR3 length equals 14 residues. Germline CDR1 MNHEY, CDR2 SVGAGI. The J segment lost 5 bases and the V segment lost 8 bases, leaving 3 bases of the junction unmatched. The CDR3 sequence is CASGDRGRNEKLFF. For the CDR3, the DNA is TGTGCCAGCGGGGACAGGGGGCGGAATGAAAAACTGTTTTTT.

The chain uses TRBV4-1 and TRBJ2-3; TRBD2 is a possible D gene (5 bases). Trimming took 2 bases from V and 4 from J, leaving 13 bases between them. CDR1 is MGHRA and CDR2 is YSYEKL in the germline V gene. The CDR3 length is 15 residues. CDR3 protein: CASSQSNTGSDTQYF. The CDR3 DNA sequence: TGCGCCAGCAGCCAAAGCAACACGGGGTCAGATACGCAGTATTTT.

The rearrangement uses TRBV19 and TRBJ2-2; D remains ambiguous. Germline V gene lookup returns CDR1 LNHDA and CDR2 SQIVND (reference sequence). This CDR3 has 14 amino acids. Trimming removed 7 bases at V and 4 bases at J, with 13 bases between. CDR3 DNA sequence: TGTGCCAGTACAACTCTGGGCAGCACCGGGGAGCTGTTTTTT. Translating gives CASTTLGSTGELFF.

This clone was counted once. V and J are TRBV10-3 and TRBJ1-2; D gene uncertain. This CDR3 is 12 amino acids long. Trimming removed 2 bases at V and 3 bases at J, with 4 bases between. Germline V gives CDR1 ENHRY, CDR2 SYGVKD. The CDR3 sequence is CAISEGYYGYTF. The DNA for the CDR3 is TGTGCCATCAGTGAGGGCTACTATGGCTACACCTTC.

This rearrangement joins TRBV28 to TRBJ2-1; TRBD1 is a possible D gene (5 bases). Trimming removed 6 bases from V and 6 bases from J, with 9 bases in between. Germline CDR1 is MDHEN and CDR2 is SYDVKM. This CDR3 spans 12 amino acids. CDR3 sequence reads: CASRLTVNEQFF. As DNA, the CDR3 is TGTGCCAGCAGACTGACAGTCAATGAGCAGTTCTTC.

The chain employs TRBV19 and TRBJ1-1; 7 bases map to TRBD1. Germline CDR1 and CDR2: LNHDA and SQIVND (reference sequence). V dropped 2 bases and J dropped 3; count of bases not matched to a gene: 3. The CDR3 totals 14 residues. The CDR3 DNA reads as TGTGCCAGTAGTATAAAGACAGGGTACACTGAAGCTTTCTTT. It yields the protein CASSIKTGYTEAFF.

The V call is TRBV2, the J call TRBJ1-2; the D is unclear. Germline CDR1 is SNHLY and CDR2 is FYNNEI. Deletions cut 1 base from V and 3 bases from J, with 9 bases between. This CDR3 is built from 14 residues. The CDR3 region has the DNA TGTGCCAGCAGTGAAGGGCAGTCAGACTATGGCTACACCTTC. Its translation is CASSEGQSDYGYTF.

This clone has only a few counts. The chain recombines TRBV5-6 with TRBJ2-1, with D tentatively TRBD2 (6 bases). Germline CDR1 reads SGHDT; CDR2 reads YYEEEE. The CDR3 has 16 residues. V lost 4 bases and J lost 4, with 18 bases in between. The CDR3 reads CASSPGIADSYNEQFF. For the CDR3, the DNA is TGTGCCAGCAGCCCAGGTATAGCGGATTCATACAATGAGCAGTTCTTC.

The chain is built from TRBV6-4 and TRBJ2-2; TRBD2 matches at 16 bases. V lost 0 bases, J lost 7 bases, and 14 bases stayed unmatched. CDR3 length equals 21 residues. In germline, CDR1 is MRHNA, CDR2 SNTAGT. CDR3 nucleotides: TGTGCCAGCAGTGACTCCTATGGGGGACTAGCGGGAGGGCCTTTGAACGGGGAGCTGTTTTTT. Translated, it gives CASSDSYGGLAGGPLNGELFF.

This chain uses TRBV4-1 with TRBJ2-1; D is unclear. Looked up from germline, CDR1 is MGHRA and CDR2 is YSYEKL. The CDR3 loop spans 16 amino acids. V dropped 0 bases and J dropped 0 bases, with 9 bases sitting between them. The CDR3 DNA reads as TGCGCCAGCAGCCAAGATATACCGAGCTCCTACAATGAGCAGTTCTTC. Amino acid sequence: CASSQDIPSSYNEQFF.

The genes are TRBV13 and TRBJ2-7; 9 bases map to TRBD2. The CDR3 covers 15 residues. Trimming at V came to 1 base and at J to 6 bases, leaving 7 bases not matched to a gene. Germline CDR1 and CDR2: PRHDT and FYEKMQ (reference sequence). CDR3 sequence reads: CASSLEGGRASEQYF. DNA of the CDR3: TGTGCCAGCAGCTTAGAAGGCGGGAGGGCCTCCGAGCAGTACTTC.

This rearrangement joins TRBV10-3 to TRBJ1-1, with D uncertain. From germline, CDR1 is ENHRY and CDR2 SYGVKD. With 3 bases removed from V and 0 bases from J, the gap between germline ends came to 8 bases. This CDR3 comprises 14 residues. DNA for the CDR3: TGTGCCATCAGTGAAGGCGGGGTGAACACTGAAGCTTTCTTT. The encoded protein is CAISEGGVNTEAFF.

J is TRBJ1-5 and V is TRBV28, with D tentatively TRBD1 (6 bases). Germline values: CDR1 MDHEN, CDR2 SYDVKM. The CDR3 loop spans 13 amino acids. V was clipped by 4 bases and J by 2 bases, with 6 bases between them. The CDR3 DNA is TGTGCCAGCAGTTGGACAGGCAATCAGCCCCAGCATTTT. Its protein is CASSWTGNQPQHF. The whole variable domain, filled in from reference TRBV28 and TRBJ1-5, reads DVKVTQSSRYLVKRTGEKVFLECVQDMDHENMFWYRQDPGLGLRLIYFSYDVKMKEKGDIPEGYSVSREKKERFSLILESASTNQTSMYLCASSWTGNQPQHFGDGTRLSIL.

This clone was found once. V usage is TRBV4-2 and J usage is TRBJ2-3, with D tentatively TRBD2 (6 bases). This CDR3 comprises 14 residues. V shed 4 bases and J shed 5 bases, with 13 bases lying between them. CDR1 and CDR2 (germline): LGHNA, YNFKEQ. CDR3 protein: CASSPQHGGDTQYF. CDR3 sequence (DNA): TGTGCCAGCAGCCCCCAGCACGGGGGAGATACGCAGTATTTT.

This chain uses TRBV30 with TRBJ2-3; maybe TRBD1 (6 bases). The CDR3 has 15 residues. Germline V gives CDR1 GTSNPN, CDR2 SVGIG (reference sequence). The ends were cut back, 1 base at V and 4 bases at J, with 15 bases in the middle. The DNA for the CDR3 is TGTGCCTGGAGTGAAGGTTGGGGGCGAGCAGATACGCAGTATTTT. Translated: CAWSEGWGRADTQYF.

The rearrangement links TRBV28 to TRBJ1-4, with 7 bases that match TRBD1. Germline loops: CDR1 MDHEN, CDR2 SYDVKM. The CDR3 runs to 14 residues. V lost 5 bases, J lost 5 bases, and 5 bases stayed unmatched. CDR3 in amino acids: CASSRDSQNEKLFF. For the CDR3, the DNA is TGTGCCAGCAGTCGGGACAGTCAAAATGAAAAACTGTTTTTT.

The chain links TRBV19 to TRBJ1-2, with 7 positions matching TRBD1. Unmatched junction bases numbered 11, after V lost 1 base and J lost 12 bases. CDR1 and CDR2 from the germline V gene are LNHDA and SQIVND (reference sequence). The CDR3 is 14 residues long. This chain's CDR3 is CASSIGGDSASHTF. The CDR3 region has the DNA TGTGCCAGTAGTATAGGGGGGGACAGCGCCTCGCACACCTTC.

The chain recombines TRBV7-9 with TRBJ2-2; 11 nucleotides agree with TRBD2. This CDR3 region has 15 residues. Germline-derived CDR1 and CDR2 are SEHNR and FQNEAQ (reference sequence). Germline trimming cut 5 bases from V and 8 bases from J; bases unmatched to any gene: 7. The CDR3 reads CASSNSGRAPGELFF. CDR3 nucleotide sequence: TGTGCCAGCAGCAATAGCGGGAGGGCCCCTGGGGAGCTGTTTTTT.

V and J are TRBV28 and TRBJ1-2; D not certain. The CDR3 sequence is 14 residues long. The germline CDR1 and CDR2 sequences are MDHEN and SYDVKM. V gave up 7 bases and J gave up 6 bases, with 18 bases separating them. CDR3: CASISPGLSNGYTF. The CDR3 DNA follows: TGTGCCAGCATCTCCCCCGGACTCTCAAATGGCTACACCTTC.